These 32 T cell receptor beta chains originate from one sample sequenced in a study of T-cell memory formation after mild COVID-19. TCRdb reprocessed the 5' RACE reads with MiXCR, giving one entry per CDR3 protein. The sample shows 450,000 to 650,000 distinct CDR3 sequences, about 22% of them seen only once. The sample consisted of PBMCs or a T cell subset sorted from them (not recorded which). All receptors derive from an adult woman who had mild COVID-19 (a few samples of this study predate the infection). Cell type and time point are not known.

The V and J genes are TRBV11-3 and TRBJ2-5; D may be TRBD2 (5 bases). The V and J ends lost 5 bases and 0 bases respectively, with 19 bases between them. Looked up from germline, CDR1 is SGHNT and CDR2 is YENEEA. CDR3 size: 17 residues. Written as DNA, the CDR3 is TGTGCCAGCAGCCGGGGAAGGAGGCTCCAGTACCAAGAGACCCAGTACTTC. It encodes CASSRGRRLQYQETQYF.

The V and J genes are TRBV6-4 and TRBJ2-1, with D tentatively TRBD2 (6 bases). The V end was cut by 2 bases, the J end by 10 bases, with 12 bases between. Germline CDR1 reads MRHNA; CDR2 reads SNTAGT. There are 13 residues in the CDR3. The CDR3 DNA is TGTGCCAGCAGTGACAGGGACTGGACCGAGCAGTTCTTC. This translates into CASSDRDWTEQFF.

The J gene is TRBJ1-5, the V gene TRBV12-3 or TRBV12-4, with TRBD1 matching 9 bases. The length of the CDR3 is 15 residues. Germline trimming cut 6 bases from V and 0 bases from J; bases unmatched to any gene: 3. The CDR3 region has the DNA TGTGCCAGCAGACCGGACAGGGGTAGCAATCAGCCCCAGCATTTT. Its protein product is CASRPDRGSNQPQHF.

This chain connects TRBV27 to TRBJ1-5, with a weak D call TRBD1 (5 bases). Between the trimmed V and J ends, which lost 2 bases and 3 bases, there was a span of 17 bases. Germline V gene lookup returns CDR1 MNHEY and CDR2 SMNVEV (reference sequence). This CDR3 has 17 amino acids. CDR3 bases: TGTGCCAGCAGTTTAAAGAGTTGGGGGACTGACAATCAGCCCCAGCATTTT. Translating gives CASSLKSWGTDNQPQHF.

The chain employs TRBV25-1 and TRBJ2-3; D is ambiguous. V was pared by 2 bases and J by 7 bases, with 4 bases between. The CDR3 consists of 11 residues. CDR1 is MGHDK and CDR2 is SYGVNS in the germline V gene. CDR3 sequence: CASSEGNTQYF. For the CDR3, the DNA is TGTGCCAGCAGTGAAGGGAATACGCAGTATTTT.

The rearrangement uses TRBV12-3 or TRBV12-4 and TRBJ2-5; no reliable D call. This CDR3 comprises 13 residues. Trimming pared 1 base from V and 5 bases from J, leaving 8 bases between. CDR3: CASSLGFQETQYF. In DNA form, the CDR3 reads TGTGCCAGCAGTTTAGGGTTTCAGGAGACCCAGTACTTC.

J is TRBJ1-2 and V is TRBV7-9, with unresolved D. Germline V lookup: CDR1 SEHNR, CDR2 FQNEAQ (reference sequence). The CDR3 is 12 amino acids. V dropped 2 bases and J dropped 8 bases, with 9 bases sitting between them. The chain's CDR3 is CASSLSDWGYTF. DNA of the CDR3: TGTGCCAGCAGCTTATCCGATTGGGGCTACACCTTC.

The chain combines TRBV7-9 with TRBJ2-7; 7 bases fit TRBD1. CDR1 is SEHNR and CDR2 is FQNEAQ in the germline V gene (reference sequence). V was clipped by 4 bases and J by 5 bases; unmatched bases: 5. The CDR3 contains 13 residues. This chain's CDR3 is CASSSRDRDEQYF. CDR3 DNA: TGTGCCAGCAGCTCACGGGACAGAGACGAGCAGTACTTC.

The chain uses TRBV18 and TRBJ2-7, with 9 bases that match TRBD1. Trimming took 0 bases from V and 2 from J; bases not matched to a gene: 5. Germline values: CDR1 KGHSH, CDR2 LQKENI. The CDR3 contains 16 residues. For the CDR3, the DNA is TGTGCCAGCTCACCACCTGGGGGACAGGGCACCTACGAGCAGTACTTC. It specifies CASSPPGGQGTYEQYF.

With respect to this clonotype: This may stem from a read error, because a much larger clone lies one nucleotide away. The genes are TRBV5-1 and TRBJ1-2; possible D gene TRBD1, 6 bases. Germline CDR1 reads SGHRS; CDR2 reads YFSETQ. The CDR3 consists of 17 residues. V dropped 4 bases and J dropped 10 bases, with 29 bases sitting between them. CDR3 nucleotides: TGCGCCAGCAGCACCTACCCTCGTGGGGGGCCAGGGGATGTCTACACCTTC. It codes for CASSTYPRGGPGDVYTF.

This clonotype turned up a few times. The chain has TRBV3-1 and TRBJ1-1, with D possibly being TRBD1 (6 bases). The germline CDR1 and CDR2 sequences are LGHDT and YNNKEL (reference sequence). The CDR3 loop spans 15 amino acids. Trimming left V 4 bases short and J 1 base short, with 13 bases between. CDR3 in DNA: TGTGCCAGCAGCCGAGATGGACAGCCGAACACTGAAGCTTTCTTT. Protein product: CASSRDGQPNTEAFF.

Only a few counts were recorded for this clonotype. V is TRBV28 and J is TRBJ2-4, with a possible D match to TRBD2 (6 bases). The CDR3 is 15 residues long. CDR1 and CDR2 from the germline V gene are MDHEN and SYDVKM. V dropped 10 bases and J dropped 3 bases, with 19 bases sitting between them. CDR3 in DNA: TGTGCCACCAGATCCGGAGGGACCCACAAAAACATTCAGTACTTC. The encoded protein is CATRSGGTHKNIQYF.

This clonotype was counted a few times. This sequence joins TRBV15 and TRBJ2-3, with 7 bases lining up with TRBD1. Germline V CDR1 and CDR2: LNHNV, YYDKDF (reference sequence). The junction had 12 bases not matched to a gene; V was cut back by 4 bases and J by 5 bases. This CDR3 is 16 amino acids long. The CDR3 sequence: CATSTGRQGRGDTQYF. Here the CDR3 DNA reads TGTGCCACCAGCACGGGAAGACAGGGTCGGGGAGATACGCAGTATTTT.

The chain is built from TRBV7-8 and TRBJ2-1; either TRBD1 or TRBD2 may supply D (5 bases each). The germline V gene has CDR1 SGHVS and CDR2 FQNEAQ. The CDR3 contains 16 residues. Between the trimmed V and J ends, which lost 5 bases and 0 bases, there was a span of 14 bases. This CDR3 reads CASSPPARGSYNEQFF. The CDR3 region has the DNA TGTGCCAGCAGCCCACCGGCGAGGGGCTCCTACAATGAGCAGTTCTTC.

This clonotype was found a few times. The V gene is TRBV6-2 or TRBV6-3, the J gene TRBJ2-2, with 12 bases matching TRBD2. Germline V gene sequence: CDR1 MNHEY, CDR2 SVGEGT. There are 18 residues in the CDR3. The V gene end was trimmed by 2 bases and the J gene end by 0 bases; junction bases not matched to a gene: 4. The CDR3 DNA reads TGTGCCAGCAGTTACCCTAGCGGGAGGGCCGCGAACACCGGGGAGCTGTTTTTT. Translating gives CASSYPSGRAANTGELFF.

This clonotype has ten or more counts. V and J are TRBV29-1 and TRBJ2-5; 10 bases line up with TRBD2. The V gene's germline CDR1 is SQVTM and CDR2 ANQGSEA. V lost 5 bases to trimming and J lost 6 bases; unmatched junction nucleotides: 15. There are 16 residues in the CDR3. Here the CDR3 reads CSVPAGSGRALQTQYF. In DNA form, the CDR3 reads TGCAGCGTTCCCGCAGGAAGCGGGAGGGCCCTACAGACCCAGTACTTC.

This clonotype was seen only a few times. The chain employs TRBV7-9 and TRBJ2-3, with TRBD2 identical over 8 bases. Germline values: CDR1 SEHNR, CDR2 FQNEAQ (reference sequence). This CDR3 region has 15 residues. V trimming: 0 bases; J trimming: 5 bases; junction bases outside the gene matches: 4. In nucleotides, the CDR3 is TGTGCCAGCAGCTTAGCAGCGGGAGATGGAGATACGCAGTATTTT. This gives the protein CASSLAAGDGDTQYF.

A note on this clonotype: Germline and junction disagree at one end, which may indicate a read error. J is TRBJ2-3 and V is TRBV18, with D uncertain. The V gene's germline CDR1 is KGHSH and CDR2 LQKENI. The CDR3 sequence is 14 residues long. In DNA form, the CDR3 reads TGTGCCAGCTCCCCACCGGCCGGTCCAGATACGCAGTATTTT. This codes for CASSPPAGPDTQYF.

Only a few counts were recorded for this clonotype. The gene calls are TRBV10-3 and TRBJ2-5, with D maybe TRBD2 (6 bases). This CDR3 comprises 15 residues. CDR1 and CDR2 from the germline V gene are ENHRY and SYGVKD. V was cut by 1 base and J by 2 bases, with 11 bases left in between. The CDR3 loop is CAISEWPAGQETQYF. CDR3 nucleotides: TGTGCCATCAGTGAGTGGCCTGCGGGACAAGAGACCCAGTACTTC.

This clonotype was recorded many times. Here the CDR3 DNA reads TGTGCCAGCAGGCAGGGGCAGGAGACCCAGTACTTC. Its protein product is CASRQGQETQYF. The chain is built from TRBV5-6 and TRBJ2-5, with D possibly being TRBD1 (6 bases). V lost 5 bases to trimming and J lost 5 bases, with 10 bases between them. CDR1 and CDR2 (germline): SGHDT, YYEEEE. This CDR3 contains 12 residues.

V gene TRBV23-1 combines with J gene TRBJ2-7; 7 bases map to TRBD1. TRBV23-1 counts as an open reading frame of uncertain function. Losses at the gene ends were 2 bases for V and 1 base for J; bases not matched to a gene: 5. The CDR3 runs to 15 residues. The CDR3 DNA reads as TGCGCCAGCAGTCAAAAACCGGGACAGTCCTACGAGCAGTACTTC. Amino acid sequence: CASSQKPGQSYEQYF.

This clonotype was seen more than once but under ten times. This chain links TRBV6-1 with TRBJ1-1; no clear D gene. CDR1 is MNHNS and CDR2 is SASEGT in the germline V gene. V was trimmed by 10 bases and J by 1 base, leaving 13 bases between them. The length of the CDR3 is 13 residues. CDR3 in amino acids: CAIQFGRNTEAFF. The CDR3, as DNA: TGTGCCATCCAATTCGGCAGGAACACTGAAGCTTTCTTT.

The rearrangement joins TRBV7-2 to TRBJ2-1, with D tentatively TRBD1 (5 bases). CDR1 and CDR2 (germline): SGHTA, FQGNSA. V lost 10 bases to trimming and J lost 1 base, with 17 bases between them. The length of the CDR3 is 15 residues. The CDR3 DNA reads as TGTGCCACTTTCCCCGCGACAGTATCCTACAATGAGCAGTTCTTC. Translating it yields CATFPATVSYNEQFF. The full variable domain, with the rest looked up from reference TRBV7-2 and TRBJ2-1, is GAGVSQSPSNKVTEKGKDVELRCDPISGHTALYWYRQSLGQGLEFLIYFQGNSAPDKSGLPSDRFSAERTGGSVSTLTIQRTQQEDSAVYLCATFPATVSYNEQFFGPGTRLTVL.

The sample holds a few counts of this clonotype. The chain employs TRBV6-2 or TRBV6-3 and TRBJ2-2, with 11 bases that match TRBD2. CDR1 and CDR2 from the germline V gene are MNHEY and SVGEGT. CDR3 length: 18 amino acids. Germline trimming cut 6 bases from V and 0 bases from J; bases unmatched to any gene: 9. The CDR3 loop is CASRPRLAGRTNTGELFF. CDR3 in DNA: TGTGCCAGCAGGCCACGACTAGCGGGGCGAACGAACACCGGGGAGCTGTTTTTT.

On this clonotype: The CDR3 end shows no conserved phenylalanine or tryptophan, and so a read error is likely. The chain has TRBV2 and TRBJ2-7; tentatively, D is TRBD1 (6 bases). Germline lookup yields CDR1 SNHLY and CDR2 FYNNEI. V was cut by 5 bases and J by 0 bases, with 17 bases left in between. There are 16 residues in the CDR3. The CDR3 loop reads CASSSSQGRLSYEQYL. DNA of the CDR3: TGTGCCAGCAGTTCTTCCCAGGGGCGGCTCTCCTACGAGCAGTACTTA.

V usage is TRBV6-6 and J usage is TRBJ2-7; 8 bases align to TRBD2. The CDR3 is 14 amino acids. CDR1 MNHNY and CDR2 SVGAGI come from the germline V gene (reference sequence). Trimming removed 6 bases from V and 6 bases from J; junction bases left unmatched: 10. The CDR3 DNA follows: TGTGCCAGCAGCCACCGGGAGGCGGGGGGCGAGCAGTACTTC. This translates into CASSHREAGGEQYF.

The CDR3 nucleotides are TGTGCCAGCACCCCCCGGGGGTGGTCTGGCTACACCTTC. Amino acid sequence: CASTPRGWSGYTF. V is TRBV5-6 and J is TRBJ1-2; maybe TRBD1 (5 bases). This CDR3 region has 13 residues. The germline V gene encodes CDR1 SGHDT and CDR2 YYEEEE. The ends were cut back, 6 bases at V and 7 bases at J, with 16 bases in the middle. Looking up the rest from reference TRBV5-6 and TRBJ1-2 gives the full variable domain: DAGVTQSPTHLIKTRGQQVTLRCSPKSGHDTVSWYQQALGQGPQFIFQYYEEEERQRGNFPDRFSGHQFPNYSSELNVNALLLGDSALYLCASTPRGWSGYTFGSGTRLTVV.

The chain combines TRBV5-6 with TRBJ2-7, with 9 bases fitting TRBD2. J was trimmed by 5 bases and V by 4 bases; bases with no gene match: 13. Germline-derived CDR1 and CDR2 are SGHDT and YYEEEE. CDR3 length: 16 residues. CDR3 loop: CASSVGVAGVGDEQYF. The CDR3 DNA sequence: TGTGCCAGCAGCGTAGGGGTAGCGGGAGTAGGCGACGAGCAGTACTTC.

This chain links TRBV5-1 with TRBJ1-1; TRBD1 is a possible D gene (6 bases). The CDR3 sequence is 16 residues long. V gave up 0 bases and J gave up 0 bases, with 12 bases separating them. Germline lookup yields CDR1 SGHRS and CDR2 YFSETQ. The CDR3 loop is CASSLVAGAVNTEAFF. The CDR3 DNA reads TGCGCCAGCAGCTTGGTTGCGGGGGCGGTGAACACTGAAGCTTTCTTT. The whole variable domain, filled in from reference TRBV5-1 and TRBJ1-1, reads KAGVTQTPRYLIKTRGQQVTLSCSPISGHRSVSWYQQTPGQGLQFLFEYFSETQRNKGNFPGRFSGRQFSNSRSEMNVSTLELGDSALYLCASSLVAGAVNTEAFFGQGTRLTVV.

The CDR3 region has the DNA TGCGCCAGCAGCCCGCAGGGGGCTGCCCACGAGCAGTACTTC. Its protein is CASSPQGAAHEQYF. The chain has TRBV4-1 and TRBJ2-7, with 8 bases matching TRBD1. The CDR3 loop spans 14 amino acids. The trim removed 4 bases at V and 5 bases at J, leaving 7 bases unmatched. Germline V gives CDR1 MGHRA, CDR2 YSYEKL.

This clonotype was detected only a few times. This chain joins TRBV7-2 and TRBJ2-3; D unclear. CDR1 and CDR2 from the germline V gene are SGHTA and FQGNSA. This CDR3 spans 15 amino acids. The germline V and J ends were trimmed by 0 bases and 4 bases, with 11 bases remaining between them. The chain's CDR3 is CASSLASLVSDTQYF. The CDR3 DNA follows: TGTGCCAGCAGCTTAGCCTCCCTAGTTTCAGATACGCAGTATTTT.

This clonotype turned up a few times. V usage is TRBV10-2 and J usage is TRBJ2-7, with D possibly TRBD2 on 6 matching bases. Trimming took 0 bases from V and 4 from J, leaving 19 bases between them. The CDR3 loop spans 17 amino acids. The germline gives CDR1 WSHSY, CDR2 SAAADI. The CDR3 nucleotides read TGCGCCAGCAGTGAGTCTATGGGGGAGGAGGGGATATACGAGCAGTACTTC. It is translated as CASSESMGEEGIYEQYF.